Below, 27 T cell receptor beta chains from the same sample are listed, as sequenced in a study of blood T cell repertoires in COVID-19. Profiled with immunoSEQ multiplex PCR; TCRdb holds only in-frame clones, not every one. The sample carries about 62,000 clones, 80% to 90% recorded once. The specimen sequenced was peripheral blood. Source of these receptors: a woman aged 55-69 years with COVID-19, enrolled during active disease.

The chain carries TRBV3-1 (or the pseudogene TRBV3-2) and TRBJ1-2, with D tentatively TRBD1 (6 bases). V lost 3 bases, J lost 3 bases, and 14 bases lay in between. This CDR3 is 15 amino acids long. The germline gives CDR1 LGHDT, CDR2 YNNKEL (reference sequence). The CDR3 coding sequence is TGTGCCAGCAGCCAGTCACAGGGAACTCACTATGGCTACACCTTC. This sequence encodes CASSQSQGTHYGYTF.

This clone was seen more than once but under ten times. This rearrangement joins TRBV5-1 to TRBJ1-2, with 7 nucleotides matching TRBD1. The CDR3 has 13 amino acids. Germline lookup yields CDR1 SGHRS and CDR2 YFSETQ. Trimming took 4 bases from V and 5 from J; bases not matched to a gene: 5. CDR3 coding DNA: TGCGCCAGCAGCCGGGACAGAATTTATGGCTACACCTTC. Translation gives CASSRDRIYGYTF.

J is TRBJ1-2 and V is TRBV5-1; D ambiguous. The CDR3 covers 14 residues. The V end was cut by 2 bases, the J end by 2 bases, with 10 bases between. Germline assignment: CDR1 SGHRS and CDR2 YFSETQ. CDR3: CASSFPTGNYGYTF. CDR3 DNA sequence: TGCGCCAGCAGCTTCCCGACGGGGAACTATGGCTACACCTTC.

The chain combines TRBV30 with TRBJ2-7, with 10 positions matching TRBD1. V lost 3 bases, J lost 3 bases, and 11 bases stayed unmatched. The CDR3 contains 16 residues. Germline lookup yields CDR1 GTSNPN and CDR2 SVGIG (reference sequence). CDR3 region: CAWSPRPGQGFYEQYF. The CDR3 nucleotides are TGTGCCTGGAGCCCTCGACCGGGACAGGGGTTCTACGAGCAGTACTTC.

The chain uses TRBV24-1 and TRBJ2-6, with 7 bases matching TRBD1. V trimming: 3 bases; J trimming: 0 bases; junction bases outside the gene matches: 7. The germline V gene has CDR1 KGHDR and CDR2 SFDVKD. The CDR3 covers 18 residues. CDR3 amino acids: CATSDRTGGNSGANVLTF. The CDR3 nucleotides are TGTGCCACCAGTGATCGGACAGGTGGGAACTCTGGGGCCAACGTCCTGACTTTC.

This chain joins TRBV2 and TRBJ1-2; the D is unclear. Germline loops: CDR1 SNHLY, CDR2 FYNNEI. The CDR3 length is 12 residues. Trimming left V 4 bases short and J 4 bases short, with 7 bases between. As DNA, the CDR3 is TGTGCCAGCAGTGGAACAATCTATGGCTACACCTTC. Amino acids: CASSGTIYGYTF.

The rearrangement links TRBV11-2 to TRBJ2-1; weak D call: TRBD2 (5 bases). This CDR3 spans 15 amino acids. V was shortened by 1 base and J by 1 base, with 8 bases between the two germline ends. The germline gives CDR1 SGHAT, CDR2 FQNNGV. The CDR3 nucleotides are TGTGCCAGCAGCTTAGTCGGAGGTTCCTACAATGAGCAGTTCTTC. It codes for CASSLVGGSYNEQFF.

The V gene is TRBV14, the J gene TRBJ2-7; 11 bases are shared with TRBD1. Germline lookup yields CDR1 SGHDN and CDR2 FVKESK. This CDR3 is built from 17 residues. J lost 7 bases, V lost 0 bases, and 11 bases had no gene match. The CDR3 is CASSQDMFGTGGREQYF. The CDR3 nucleotides are TGTGCCAGCAGCCAAGACATGTTTGGGACAGGGGGTCGGGAGCAGTACTTC.

The gene calls are TRBV3-1 (or the pseudogene TRBV3-2) and TRBJ2-7, with a weak D call TRBD2 (5 bases). CDR1 is LGHDT, CDR2 YNNKEL, per germline (reference sequence). The CDR3 is made up of 13 amino acids. Between the trimmed V and J ends, which lost 1 base and 4 bases, there was a span of 8 bases. CDR3 protein: CASSQVGEYEQYF. The DNA of the CDR3 is TGTGCCAGCAGCCAAGTTGGGGAGTACGAGCAGTACTTC.

The CDR3 sequence: CAWSKRQANYGYTF. CDR3 nucleotide sequence: TGTGCCTGGAGTAAGAGACAAGCTAACTATGGCTACACCTTC. J is TRBJ1-2 and V is TRBV30, with D unresolved. Germline V gene sequence: CDR1 GTSNPN, CDR2 SVGIG (reference sequence). This CDR3 has 14 residues. V was pared by 2 bases and J by 0 bases, with 10 bases between.

This clone was observed a handful of times. The gene calls are TRBV5-1 and TRBJ1-2; TRBD1 matches at 7 bases. Per the germline V gene, CDR1 is SGHRS and CDR2 is YFSETQ. This CDR3 is built from 16 residues. The J segment lost 4 bases and the V segment lost 2 bases, leaving 11 bases of the junction unmatched. In DNA, the CDR3 is TGCGCCAGCAGCTTTAAGAGGAGGGGGCGCGGCTATGGCTACACCTTC. Amino acid sequence: CASSFKRRGRGYGYTF.

The rearrangement uses TRBV4-1 and TRBJ1-2, with 8 bases lining up with TRBD1. This CDR3 comprises 15 residues. The germline CDR1 and CDR2 sequences are MGHRA and YSYEKL. J lost 4 bases, V lost 4 bases, and 8 bases had no gene match. The DNA of the CDR3 is TGCGCCAGCAGCCCAACCGGACAGGGCCCCTATGGCTACACCTTC. Its translation: CASSPTGQGPYGYTF.

V gene TRBV29-1 combines with J gene TRBJ2-1; TRBD2 matches 12 bases. CDR3 size: 13 residues. J gave up 5 bases and V 6 bases, and 2 bases lay outside the gene matches. Germline-derived CDR1 and CDR2 are SQVTM and ANQGSEA. The CDR3 here is CSVGLAGNNEQFF. CDR3 sequence (DNA): TGCAGCGTCGGACTAGCGGGGAACAATGAGCAGTTCTTC.

The chain carries TRBV5-1 and TRBJ1-1; 8 positions match TRBD1. Germline V gene data show CDR1 as SGHRS and CDR2 as YFSETQ. V shed 4 bases and J 3 bases; nucleotides not matched to a gene: 5. This CDR3 is 14 amino acids long. The CDR3 DNA reads TGCGCCAGCAGCCGTACAGGGGGGGACACTGAAGCTTTCTTT. Translated: CASSRTGGDTEAFF.

This clone was seen just once. The chain carries TRBV11-2 and TRBJ2-3; TRBD1 is a possible D gene (8 bases). Germline V gives CDR1 SGHAT, CDR2 FQNNGV. Trimming removed 2 bases from V and 1 base from J, with 10 bases in between. The CDR3 is 15 amino acids. The CDR3 DNA follows: TGTGCCAGCAGCTTAACAGGGGGGGGCACAGATACGCAGTATTTT. This translates into CASSLTGGGTDTQYF.

Comments on this clone: Different DNA sequences within this sample yield the same CDR3. This chain uses TRBV2 with TRBJ2-7, with D perhaps TRBD2 (5 bases). This CDR3 region has 16 residues. Germline-derived CDR1 and CDR2 are SNHLY and FYNNEI. V gave up 10 bases and J gave up 3 bases, with 25 bases separating them. CDR3 region: CATGTLSDTPYYEQYF. For the CDR3, the DNA is TGTGCCACAGGAACCCTTAGCGACACCCCGTACTACGAGCAGTACTTC.

The chain has TRBV29-1 and TRBJ2-3; D gene unclear. CDR1 and CDR2 from the germline V gene are SQVTM and ANQGSEA. The CDR3 length is 12 residues. V dropped 5 bases and J dropped 6 bases, with 12 bases sitting between them. CDR3 coding DNA: TGCAGCGTTCTGGGCAGAATTGATACGCAGTATTTT. This sequence encodes CSVLGRIDTQYF.

The CDR3 DNA reads as TGTGCCAGCAGGGAGGGGATTAAAGCGGGGAACACCGGGGAGCTGTTTTTT. It specifies CASREGIKAGNTGELFF. J is TRBJ2-2 and V is TRBV28; maybe TRBD2 (6 bases). V was cut by 6 bases and J by 1 base, with 18 bases left in between. The CDR3 is 17 residues long. Per germline, CDR1 MDHEN and CDR2 SYDVKM.

The J gene is TRBJ2-2, the V gene TRBV5-4; D is ambiguous. The germline V gene encodes CDR1 SGHNT and CDR2 YYREEE (reference sequence). Trimming took off 5 bases at V and 7 bases at J, with 9 bases between the two ends. CDR3 length equals 12 residues. The chain's CDR3 is CASSLSYGELFF. The CDR3 bases are TGTGCCAGCAGTTTATCCTACGGGGAGCTGTTTTTT. The full variable domain, rest sourced from reference TRBV5-4 and TRBJ2-2, is ETGVTQSPTHLIKTRGQQVTLRCSSQSGHNTVSWYQQALGQGPQFIFQYYREEENGRGNFPPRFSGLQFPNYSSELNVNALELDDSALYLCASSLSYGELFFGEGSRLTVL.

The chain employs TRBV28 and TRBJ2-7; 7 bases map to TRBD2. Unmatched junction bases numbered 7, after V lost 5 bases and J lost 3 bases. CDR3 length: 14 residues. Germline loops: CDR1 MDHEN, CDR2 SYDVKM. The CDR3 is CASSPYGGGYEQYF. The CDR3 nucleotides read TGTGCCAGCAGTCCGTATGGGGGGGGCTACGAGCAGTACTTC.

This rearrangement joins TRBV28 to TRBJ1-4, with D perhaps matching TRBD1 (6 bases). Trimming took 5 bases from V and 7 from J, leaving 17 bases between them. The CDR3 loop spans 15 amino acids. The germline CDR1 and CDR2 sequences are MDHEN and SYDVKM. For the CDR3, the DNA is TGTGCCAGCAGTCTGTCAGGGGCGGGGGTTGAAAAACTGTTTTTT. It translates to CASSLSGAGVEKLFF.

This clone was picked up one time. The chain joins TRBV7-9 to TRBJ2-3; 9 nucleotides line up with TRBD2. J was trimmed by 4 bases and V by 5 bases; bases with no gene match: 10. The CDR3 is made up of 16 amino acids. CDR1 is SEHNR and CDR2 is FQNEAQ in the germline V gene (reference sequence). CDR3 sequence reads: CASSTSEREAADTQYF. The CDR3 nucleotides are TGTGCCAGCAGCACCTCGGAGCGGGAGGCCGCAGATACGCAGTATTTT.

The genes are TRBV18 and TRBJ2-5, with 12 bases matching TRBD1. Germline V gives CDR1 KGHSH, CDR2 LQKENI. The CDR3 runs 14 residues. Trimming cost V 6 bases and J 5 bases; bases outside gene matches: 4. The CDR3 protein is CASSGTGGFETQYF. The CDR3 DNA reads TGTGCCAGCTCCGGGACAGGGGGCTTTGAGACCCAGTACTTC.

This chain links TRBV29-1 with TRBJ2-5, with TRBD2 as a possible D gene (6 bases). V was trimmed by 6 bases and J by 2 bases, leaving 10 bases between them. Per the germline V gene, CDR1 is SQVTM and CDR2 is ANQGSEA. There are 12 residues in the CDR3. CDR3 bases: TGCAGCGTAGGACTATTACAAGAGACCCAGTACTTC. Its protein is CSVGLLQETQYF.

The rearrangement joins TRBV10-3 to TRBJ1-1; tentative D call: TRBD1 (5 bases). V was pared by 7 bases and J by 0 bases, with 12 bases between. There are 14 residues in the CDR3. CDR1 is ENHRY and CDR2 is SYGVKD in the germline V gene. The CDR3 DNA follows: TGTGCCATCAATGCTAGGGGCATGAACACTGAAGCTTTCTTT. Its protein product is CAINARGMNTEAFF.

The chain employs TRBV5-1 and TRBJ1-1; D might be TRBD1 (5 bases). CDR1 and CDR2 from the germline V gene are SGHRS and YFSETQ. The CDR3 totals 15 residues. Trimming pared 0 bases from V and 1 base from J, leaving 10 bases between. The CDR3 region has the DNA TGCGCCAGCAGCTTGGCACAGGCGACGAACACTGAAGCTTTCTTT. Translating it yields CASSLAQATNTEAFF. Variable domain in full (rest from reference TRBV5-1 and TRBJ1-1): KAGVTQTPRYLIKTRGQQVTLSCSPISGHRSVSWYQQTPGQGLQFLFEYFSETQRNKGNFPGRFSGRQFSNSRSEMNVSTLELGDSALYLCASSLAQATNTEAFFGQGTRLTVV.

The chain has TRBV24-1 and TRBJ2-1; D may be TRBD1 (6 bases). This CDR3 is built from 16 residues. Trimming shortened V by 4 bases and J by 9 bases, and 21 bases separated the two germline ends. Germline-derived CDR1 and CDR2 are KGHDR and SFDVKD. As DNA, the CDR3 is TGTGCCACCAGTGAACTGAAGGGCAGGGGCTTTTTTGAGCAGTTCTTC. Encoded protein: CATSELKGRGFFEQFF.